This TCR beta chain was sequenced for a study of Ad26.COV2.S vaccination and SARS-CoV-2 variants. As to treatment: around 19 received Ad26.COV2.S at low or high dose, single or two shots; several received placebo; per-sample allocation not given. Sampling took place 63 days after the first vaccine or placebo injection. General study points: Compared with placebo recipients, vaccine recipients had higher spike-specific TCR breadth.

Produced via immunoSEQ multiplex PCR; TCRdb's table is partial and in-frame only. Of 300,000 to 400,000 clones listed, around nine tenths are singletons. To note about this clone: Its cognate antigen is unknown.

There are 13 residues in the CDR3. The ends were cut back, 6 bases at V and 6 bases at J, with 12 bases in the middle. In germline, CDR1 is MNHEY, CDR2 SVGAGI. Sequenced here: peripheral blood, sampled in a trial of Ad26.COV2.S vaccine versus placebo. The chain recombines TRBV6-5 with TRBJ1-5; D is uncertain. The clonotype comes from a person aged 18-60 years who received the Ad26.COV2.S COVID-19 vaccine or a placebo. The CDR3: CASSHTSGQPQHF. In DNA, the CDR3 is TGTGCCAGCAGCCACACGTCGGGTCAGCCCCAGCATTTT.